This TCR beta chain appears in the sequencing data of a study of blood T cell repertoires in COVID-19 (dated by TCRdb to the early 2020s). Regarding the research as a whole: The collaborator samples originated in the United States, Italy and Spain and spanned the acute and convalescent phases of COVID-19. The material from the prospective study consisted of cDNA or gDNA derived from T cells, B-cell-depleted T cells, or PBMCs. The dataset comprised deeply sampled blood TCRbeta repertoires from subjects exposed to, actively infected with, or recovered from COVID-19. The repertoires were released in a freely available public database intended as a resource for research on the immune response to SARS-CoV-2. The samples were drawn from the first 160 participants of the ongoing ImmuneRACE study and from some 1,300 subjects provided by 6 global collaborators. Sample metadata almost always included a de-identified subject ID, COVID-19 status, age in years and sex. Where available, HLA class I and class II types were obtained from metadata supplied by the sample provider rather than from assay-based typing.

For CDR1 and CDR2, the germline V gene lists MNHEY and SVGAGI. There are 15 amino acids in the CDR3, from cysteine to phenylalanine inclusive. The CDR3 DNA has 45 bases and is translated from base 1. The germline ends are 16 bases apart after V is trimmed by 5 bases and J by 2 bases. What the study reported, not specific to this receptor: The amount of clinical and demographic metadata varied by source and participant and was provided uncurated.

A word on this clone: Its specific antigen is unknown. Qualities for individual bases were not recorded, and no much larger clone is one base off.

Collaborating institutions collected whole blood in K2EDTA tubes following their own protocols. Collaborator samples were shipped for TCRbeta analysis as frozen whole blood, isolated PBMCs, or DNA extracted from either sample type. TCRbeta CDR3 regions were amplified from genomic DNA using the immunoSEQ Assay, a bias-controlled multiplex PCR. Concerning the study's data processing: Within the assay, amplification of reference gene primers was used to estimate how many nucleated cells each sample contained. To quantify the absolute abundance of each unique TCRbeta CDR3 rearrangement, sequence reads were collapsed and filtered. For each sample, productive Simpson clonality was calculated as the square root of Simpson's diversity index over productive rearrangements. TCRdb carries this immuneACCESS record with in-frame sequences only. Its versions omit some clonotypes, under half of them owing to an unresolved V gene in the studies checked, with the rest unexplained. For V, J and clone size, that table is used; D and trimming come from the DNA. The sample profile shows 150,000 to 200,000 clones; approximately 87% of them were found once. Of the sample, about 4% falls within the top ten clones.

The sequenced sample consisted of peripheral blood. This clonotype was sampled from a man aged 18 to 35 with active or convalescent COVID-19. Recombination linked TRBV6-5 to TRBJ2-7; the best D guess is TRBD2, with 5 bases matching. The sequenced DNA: TGTGCCAGCAGTCCCCGAAGAGCGGCGGCCTACGAGCAGTACTTC. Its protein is CASSPRRAAAYEQYF.